A selection of T cell receptor beta chains follows, all from one sample in a study of blood T cell repertoires in COVID-19. Some clones are missing from TCRdb's copy, which holds only in-frame ones; the method was immunoSEQ multiplex PCR. This table has 250,000 to 300,000 clones, about nine tenths appearing once. Sequenced sample: peripheral blood. The receptors originated from a woman in her thirties with COVID-19, enrolled during active disease. CDR3s include the opening cysteine and the closing phenylalanine or tryptophan. The order of the fields is clone size, D gene, CDR3 length, V gene, J gene, CDR3 protein, CDR3 DNA. A D gene is named only where the DNA matches it firmly. Clone size appears in some rows only: once, few, many, or a class for an expanded clone.

clone size: NA; D gene: TRBD2; CDR3 length: 16; V gene: TRBV7-2; J gene: TRBJ2-1; CDR3 protein: CASSPRTSGVYNEQFF; CDR3 DNA: TGTGCCAGCAGCCCCCGTACTAGCGGGGTATACAATGAGCAGTTCTTC
clone size: once; D gene: NA; CDR3 length: 12; V gene: TRBV6-5; J gene: TRBJ1-2; CDR3 protein: CASRQGYYGYTF; CDR3 DNA: TGTGCCAGCAGGCAGGGGTACTATGGCTACACCTTC
clone size: NA; D gene: TRBD1; CDR3 length: 14; V gene: TRBV2; J gene: TRBJ2-7; CDR3 protein: CASRRGQGAYEQYF; CDR3 DNA: TGTGCCAGCAGACGGGGGCAGGGGGCGTACGAGCAGTACTTC
clone size: NA; D gene: NA; CDR3 length: 12; V gene: TRBV19; J gene: TRBJ2-7; CDR3 protein: CASARTDYEQYF; CDR3 DNA: TGTGCCAGCGCCCGGACAGACTACGAGCAGTACTTC
clone size: few; D gene: NA; CDR3 length: 15; V gene: TRBV3-1/TRBV3-2; J gene: TRBJ1-5; CDR3 protein: CASSQGTGWDQPQHF; CDR3 DNA: TGTGCCAGCAGCCAAGGGACGGGGTGGGATCAGCCCCAGCATTTT
clone size: NA; D gene: NA; CDR3 length: 14; V gene: TRBV20-1; J gene: TRBJ2-7; CDR3 protein: CSASLVDGTYEQYF; CDR3 DNA: TGCAGTGCTAGTTTAGTAGACGGGACCTACGAGCAGTACTTC
clone size: NA; D gene: TRBD1; CDR3 length: 14; V gene: TRBV19; J gene: TRBJ1-6; CDR3 protein: CASSTDRDWSPLHF; CDR3 DNA: TGTGCCAGTAGTACCGACAGGGACTGGTCACCCCTCCACTTT
clone size: NA; D gene: NA; CDR3 length: 14; V gene: TRBV11-3; J gene: TRBJ2-3; CDR3 protein: CASSPQAGSDTQYF; CDR3 DNA: TGTGCCAGCAGCCCTCAGGCGGGGTCAGATACGCAGTATTTT
clone size: NA; D gene: TRBD1; CDR3 length: 12; V gene: TRBV19; J gene: TRBJ1-1; CDR3 protein: CASRGTGQDAFF; CDR3 DNA: TGTGCCAGTAGGGGGACAGGCCAAGACGCTTTCTTT
clone size: NA; D gene: TRBD2; CDR3 length: 14; V gene: TRBV3-1/TRBV3-2; J gene: TRBJ2-7; CDR3 protein: CASSQGLAEYEQYF; CDR3 DNA: TGTGCCAGCAGCCAAGGACTAGCGGAATACGAGCAGTACTTC
clone size: NA; D gene: TRBD1; CDR3 length: 14; V gene: TRBV14; J gene: TRBJ1-2; CDR3 protein: CASHKTGGGYGYTF; CDR3 DNA: TGTGCCAGCCACAAAACAGGGGGTGGCTATGGCTACACCTTC
clone size: once; D gene: TRBD1; CDR3 length: 14; V gene: TRBV15; J gene: TRBJ1-4; CDR3 protein: CATRTGGDNEKLFF; CDR3 DNA: TGTGCCACCAGGACAGGGGGAGATAATGAAAAACTGTTTTTT
clone size: NA; D gene: NA; CDR3 length: 15; V gene: TRBV30; J gene: TRBJ1-5; CDR3 protein: CAWAVRGNLNQPQHF; CDR3 DNA: TGTGCCTGGGCTGTAAGAGGGAATCTCAATCAGCCCCAGCATTTT
clone size: NA; D gene: NA; CDR3 length: 14; V gene: TRBV5-4; J gene: TRBJ2-7; CDR3 protein: CASSGGRGSYEQYF; CDR3 DNA: TGTGCCAGCAGCGGGGGCAGAGGCTCCTACGAGCAGTACTTC
clone size: NA; D gene: TRBD2; CDR3 length: 18; V gene: TRBV3-1/TRBV3-2; J gene: TRBJ2-3; CDR3 protein: CASSPRSLAGPFWDTQYF; CDR3 DNA: TGTGCCAGCAGCCCGCGTTCTCTAGCGGGGCCGTTTTGGGATACGCAGTATTTT
clone size: NA; D gene: TRBD1; CDR3 length: 14; V gene: TRBV6-6; J gene: TRBJ2-5; CDR3 protein: CASSDGQGKETQYF; CDR3 DNA: TGTGCCAGCAGTGACGGACAGGGAAAAGAGACCCAGTACTTC
clone size: NA; D gene: NA; CDR3 length: 10; V gene: TRBV7-9; J gene: TRBJ2-3; CDR3 protein: CAHTGDTQYF; CDR3 DNA: TGTGCGCATACGGGGGATACGCAGTATTTT
clone size: NA; D gene: TRBD2; CDR3 length: 16; V gene: TRBV11-2; J gene: TRBJ2-1; CDR3 protein: CASSLALAGGREEQFF; CDR3 DNA: TGTGCCAGCAGCTTAGCACTAGCGGGGGGGCGGGAAGAGCAGTTCTTC
clone size: NA; D gene: TRBD1; CDR3 length: 16; V gene: TRBV19; J gene: TRBJ1-2; CDR3 protein: CASSTARTGTFRGYTF; CDR3 DNA: TGTGCCAGTAGTACCGCGAGGACAGGGACTTTCCGTGGCTACACCTTC
clone size: few; D gene: TRBD1; CDR3 length: 16; V gene: TRBV27; J gene: TRBJ1-5; CDR3 protein: CAISPGTGEGNQPQHF; CDR3 DNA: TGTGCCATCAGCCCTGGGACAGGGGAGGGCAATCAGCCCCAGCATTTT